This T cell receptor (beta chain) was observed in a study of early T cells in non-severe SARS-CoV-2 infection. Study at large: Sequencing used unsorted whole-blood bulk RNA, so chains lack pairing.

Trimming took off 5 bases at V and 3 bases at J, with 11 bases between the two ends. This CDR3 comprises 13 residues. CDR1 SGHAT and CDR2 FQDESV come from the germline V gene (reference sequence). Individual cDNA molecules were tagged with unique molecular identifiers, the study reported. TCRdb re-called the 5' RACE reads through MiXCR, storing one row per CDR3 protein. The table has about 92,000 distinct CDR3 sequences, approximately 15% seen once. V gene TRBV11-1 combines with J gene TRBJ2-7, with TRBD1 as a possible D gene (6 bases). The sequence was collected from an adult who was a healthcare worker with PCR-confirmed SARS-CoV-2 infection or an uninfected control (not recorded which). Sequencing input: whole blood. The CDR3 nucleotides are TGTGCCAGCAGCGTCCGGGACAACTACGAGCAGTACTTC. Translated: CASSVRDNYEQYF. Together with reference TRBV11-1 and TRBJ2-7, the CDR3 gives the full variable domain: EAEVAQSPRYKITEKSQAVAFWCDPISGHATLYWYRQILGQGPELLVQFQDESVVDDSQLPKDRFSAERLKGVDSTLKIQPAELGDSAMYLCASSVRDNYEQYFGPGTRLTVT.